Presented here are 7 T cell receptor beta chains from one specimen sequenced in a study of blood T cell repertoires in COVID-19. TCRdb keeps only in-frame clones here, not all; method: immunoSEQ multiplex PCR. This sample yields 93,000 or so clones, of which 87% are seen a single time; under 4% belongs to the top ten. The sequenced sample was peripheral blood. The receptors derive from a man aged 50-60 years in a cohort sampled during active COVID-19.

CDR3 sequence reads: CASSVSGGVDTQYF. In nucleotides, the CDR3 is TGTGCCAGCAGCGTAAGCGGGGGAGTAGATACGCAGTATTTT. The genes are TRBV9 and TRBJ2-3, with 8 bases that match TRBD2. V dropped 1 base and J dropped 5; count of bases not matched to a gene: 3. Germline V gene lookup returns CDR1 SGDLS and CDR2 YYNGEE. The CDR3 is 14 residues long.

This chain joins TRBV5-4 and TRBJ1-4, with 9 bases aligning to TRBD1. The V gene's germline CDR1 is SGHNT and CDR2 YYREEE (reference sequence). V dropped 0 bases and J dropped 8; count of bases not matched to a gene: 5. The CDR3 sequence is 15 residues long. The CDR3 reads CASSLAQGAGEKLFF. CDR3 nucleotides: TGTGCCAGCAGCTTGGCACAGGGGGCCGGAGAAAAACTGTTTTTT.

The chain combines TRBV11-1 with TRBJ2-3, with D unclear. V was clipped by 5 bases and J by 6 bases, with 9 bases between them. The CDR3 contains 12 residues. The germline V gene encodes CDR1 SGHAT and CDR2 FQDESV (reference sequence). CDR3 DNA sequence: TGTGCCAGCAGCCCTTCTCCGGATACGCAGTATTTT. This gives the protein CASSPSPDTQYF.

V is TRBV7-9 and J is TRBJ2-1; 9 bases fit TRBD2. J lost 4 bases, V lost 0 bases, and 4 bases had no gene match. Germline V lookup: CDR1 SEHNR, CDR2 FQNEAQ (reference sequence). CDR3 length: 16 amino acids. This CDR3 is CASSLALAGAYNEQFF. As DNA, the CDR3 is TGTGCCAGCAGCTTAGCGTTAGCGGGGGCTTACAATGAGCAGTTCTTC.

J is TRBJ1-5 and V is TRBV21-1; the table gives TRBD1 as D, unverified against the DNA. TRBV21-1 is a known pseudogene. The CDR3 loop spans 13 amino acids. The CDR3 DNA reads as TGTGCCAGCGGCGGACAGGCCGATCAGCCCCAGCATTTT. Its translation is CASGGQADQPQHF.

The chain is built from TRBV28 and TRBJ1-1; TRBD1 might be the D (5 bases). CDR1 is MDHEN and CDR2 is SYDVKM in the germline V gene. This CDR3 contains 12 residues. V lost 6 bases and J lost 10, with 15 bases in between. The CDR3 here is CASSVGRGGAFF. CDR3 sequence (DNA): TGTGCCAGCAGCGTCGGACGGGGGGGAGCTTTCTTT.

The chain recombines TRBV6-5 with TRBJ2-7; D is unresolved. CDR3 length equals 13 residues. Per germline, CDR1 MNHEY and CDR2 SVGAGI. Trimming cost V 6 bases and J 0 bases, with 9 bases left between them. CDR3 region: CASSKTRSYEQYF. The CDR3 DNA reads TGTGCCAGCAGCAAGACACGCTCCTACGAGCAGTACTTC.